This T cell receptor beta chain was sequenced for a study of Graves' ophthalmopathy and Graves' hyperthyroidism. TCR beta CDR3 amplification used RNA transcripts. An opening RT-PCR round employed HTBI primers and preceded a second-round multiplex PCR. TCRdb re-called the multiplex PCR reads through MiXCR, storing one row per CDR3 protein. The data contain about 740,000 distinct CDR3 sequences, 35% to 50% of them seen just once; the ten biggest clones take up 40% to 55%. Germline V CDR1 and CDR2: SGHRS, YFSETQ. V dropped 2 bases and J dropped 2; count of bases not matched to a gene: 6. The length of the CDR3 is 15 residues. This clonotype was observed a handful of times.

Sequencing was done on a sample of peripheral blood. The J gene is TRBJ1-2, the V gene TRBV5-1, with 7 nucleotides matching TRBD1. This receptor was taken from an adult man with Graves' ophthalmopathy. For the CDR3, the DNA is TGCGCCAGCAGCTTAGGGGACAGCACAAACTATGGCTACACCTTC. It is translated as CASSLGDSTNYGYTF.